The rows below give T cell receptor beta chains drawn from one sample of a study of blood T cells in healthy people across ages. TCRdb ran MiXCR on the 5' RACE reads and lists one entry per CDR3 protein. The table records roughly 1,100,000 distinct CDR3 sequences, under 30% of them present only once. The sample was also reused in another study, on T cells of mothers and their children.

The sample was blood. These receptors came from a girl aged 2 to 9 in good health. Both conserved end residues are part of each CDR3. Each record gives: V gene, CDR3 length, clone size, J gene, D gene, CDR3 protein, CDR3 DNA. The D gene is left open where the match is weak. Size is omitted from some rows. Given values are once, few, many or a class for expanded clones.

>TRBV29-1|11|few|TRBJ2-1|.
CSVPAFGEQFF
TGCAGCGTCCCTGCCTTCGGTGAGCAGTTCTTC
>TRBV20-1|9|.|TRBJ2-7|.
CSNTYEQYF
TGCAGTAATACCTACGAGCAGTACTTC
>TRBV20-1|16|.|TRBJ2-7|TRBD2
CSAEPKTRDYPYEQYF
TGCAGTGCTGAACCGAAAACCCGGGACTACCCCTACGAGCAGTACTTC
>TRBV7-8|17|few|TRBJ1-4|TRBD1
CTSSPTTGGWVDEKLFF
TGTACCAGCAGCCCGACGACAGGGGGGTGGGTCGATGAAAAACTGTTTTTT
>TRBV29-1|15|.|TRBJ1-3|.
CSVAYRGDSGNTIYF
TGCAGCGTTGCGTATAGGGGAGACTCTGGAAACACCATATATTTT
>TRBV6-1|14|.|TRBJ2-5|.
CASSVTGNGETQYF
TGTGCCAGCAGTGTCACAGGGAATGGCGAGACCCAGTACTTC
>TRBV27|14|.|TRBJ2-3|.
CASMAGTGRNTQYF
TGTGCCAGCATGGCAGGGACTGGAAGAAATACGCAGTATTTT
>TRBV12-3/TRBV12-4|11|.|TRBJ2-1|.
CASGDGLEQFF
TGTGCCAGCGGGGACGGCTTAGAGCAGTTCTTC
>TRBV12-3/TRBV12-4|15|.|TRBJ2-7|.
CASSYIPTRSYEQYF
TGTGCCAGCAGTTATATCCCTACCAGGTCCTACGAGCAGTACTTC
>TRBV18|15|.|TRBJ2-1|TRBD2
CASSTSGLSYNEQFF
TGTGCCAGCTCAACTAGCGGGCTCTCCTACAATGAGCAGTTCTTC
>TRBV18|14|.|TRBJ2-7|TRBD1
CASSLPGTDYEQYF
TGTGCCAGCTCCCTCCCCGGGACAGACTACGAGCAGTACTTC
>TRBV6-5|16|.|TRBJ2-7|.
CASSYSVVTPLYEQYF
TGTGCCAGCAGTTATTCCGTAGTCACCCCTCTTTACGAGCAGTACTTC
>TRBV12-3/TRBV12-4|14|few|TRBJ1-2|.
CASTFSVTEYGYTF
TGTGCCAGCACCTTCTCCGTTACGGAGTATGGCTACACCTTC
>TRBV27|12|few|TRBJ2-1|.
CASSSAGIEQFF
TGTGCCAGCAGTTCGGCAGGGATTGAGCAGTTCTTC
>TRBV6-5|13|.|TRBJ1-2|.
CASRPLDIYGYTF
TGTGCCAGCAGGCCGCTGGACATCTATGGCTACACCTTC
>TRBV29-1|11|few|TRBJ1-1|TRBD1
CSDTGGTEAFF
TGCAGTGACACAGGGGGCACTGAAGCTTTCTTT
>TRBV20-1|14|.|TRBJ2-7|.
CSARRSGYSYEQYF
TGCAGTGCCAGAAGGAGCGGTTACTCCTACGAGCAGTACTTC
>TRBV5-1|12|.|TRBJ2-3|TRBD2
CASSLEGRVLYF
TGCGCCAGCAGCTTGGAAGGGAGGGTTTTGTATTTT
>TRBV3-1|11|few|TRBJ2-1|.
CASSQVYEQFF
TGTGCCAGCAGCCAAGTTTACGAGCAGTTCTTC
>TRBV3-1|17|few|TRBJ2-2|TRBD1
CASSQGSGQGLTGELFF
TGTGCCAGCAGCCAAGGCTCGGGACAGGGGTTAACCGGGGAGCTGTTTTTT
>TRBV6-4|13|.|TRBJ1-2|.
CASRPGPHYGYTF
TGTGCCAGCAGGCCGGGACCACACTATGGCTACACCTTC
>TRBV27|14|.|TRBJ2-5|.
CASSTLGGGETQYF
TGTGCCAGCAGTACATTGGGGGGCGGGGAGACCCAGTACTTC
>TRBV20-1|13|few|TRBJ2-5|.
CSAPDYARETQYF
TGCAGTGCTCCGGACTACGCTCGTGAGACCCAGTACTTC
>TRBV12-3/TRBV12-4|14|.|TRBJ2-1|TRBD2
CASSLPGGPYEQFF
TGTGCCAGCAGTTTGCCGGGGGGGCCCTATGAGCAGTTCTTC
>TRBV9|17|.|TRBJ2-1|TRBD2
CASSVGPLSGRGNEQFF
TGTGCCAGCAGCGTAGGCCCCCTGAGCGGGAGAGGCAATGAGCAGTTCTTC
>TRBV6-1|16|.|TRBJ1-4|TRBD1
CASSGGFTGTAEKLFF
TGTGCCAGCAGTGGAGGATTTACCGGGACAGCCGAAAAACTGTTTTTT
>TRBV29-1|13|few|TRBJ2-1|TRBD2
CSVGSGTNNEQFF
TGCAGCGTGGGGAGCGGGACCAACAATGAGCAGTTCTTC
>TRBV6-1|14|.|TRBJ1-1|.
CASSEIFWGTEAFF
TGTGCCAGCAGTGAAATTTTCTGGGGAACTGAAGCTTTCTTT
>TRBV7-2|13|.|TRBJ2-5|.
CASSLRSKETQYF
TGTGCCAGCAGCTTGAGGAGTAAAGAGACCCAGTACTTC
>TRBV9|15|.|TRBJ2-2|TRBD2
CASSVVAGNTGELFF
TGTGCCAGCAGCGTAGTAGCGGGGAACACCGGGGAGCTGTTTTTT
>TRBV28|16|.|TRBJ2-3|.
CASSPLAAETTDTQYF
TGTGCCAGCAGTCCTCTGGCGGCCGAGACCACAGATACGCAGTATTTT
>TRBV24-1|13|few|TRBJ2-3|TRBD1
CATSDLRGTGFDF
TGTGCCACCAGTGATTTGCGGGGGACAGGCTTCGATTTT
>TRBV29-1|14|few|TRBJ2-1|TRBD2
CSVVVREHPNEQFF
TGCAGCGTTGTGGTGCGGGAGCACCCCAATGAGCAGTTCTTC
>TRBV28|12|few|TRBJ2-2|.
CASKGGPMELFF
TGTGCCAGCAAGGGGGGGCCGATGGAGCTGTTTTTT
>TRBV12-3/TRBV12-4|16|few|TRBJ2-7|.
CASSQRGQGRSYEQYF
TGTGCCAGCAGTCAACGGGGGCAGGGCAGGTCCTACGAGCAGTACTTC
>TRBV7-9|18|.|TRBJ1-4|.
CASSLNTITGATNEKLFF
TGTGCCAGCAGCCTAAATACGATTACTGGGGCAACTAATGAAAAACTGTTTTTT
>TRBV6-1|15|.|TRBJ2-7|.
CASGKEPGAVFEQYF
TGTGCCAGCGGGAAAGAACCGGGGGCAGTCTTCGAGCAGTACTTC
>TRBV5-1|15|few|TRBJ2-1|TRBD2
CASSLSTSGRNEQFF
TGCGCCAGCAGCTTGAGCACTAGCGGGAGAAATGAGCAGTTCTTC
>TRBV5-1|14|few|TRBJ2-5|.
CASSLDSTRETQYF
TGCGCCAGCAGCTTGGACTCGACGAGAGAGACCCAGTACTTC
>TRBV20-1|18|.|TRBJ2-5|TRBD2
CSARDRFLAGGRLETQYF
TGCAGTGCTAGAGACAGATTCCTAGCGGGGGGGCGGCTGGAGACCCAGTACTTC
>TRBV12-3/TRBV12-4|12|.|TRBJ1-2|.
CASSYDEGGYTF
TGTGCCAGCAGTTATGACGAAGGTGGCTACACCTTC
>TRBV12-3/TRBV12-4|13|few|TRBJ2-7|TRBD1
CASREQGEREQYF
TGTGCCAGCAGAGAACAGGGGGAGCGCGAGCAGTACTTC
>TRBV2|13|many|TRBJ2-5|TRBD1
CASSGGTGETQYF
TGTGCCAGCAGTGGAGGGACAGGGGAGACCCAGTACTTC
>TRBV27|14|few|TRBJ2-2|.
CASSLSPNTGELFF
TGTGCCAGCAGTCTCTCCCCCAACACCGGGGAGCTGTTTTTT
>TRBV27|15|.|TRBJ2-5|TRBD2
CASSLLAGASETQYF
TGTGCCAGCAGTTTACTAGCGGGAGCGTCAGAGACCCAGTACTTC
>TRBV4-2|17|few|TRBJ2-1|TRBD2
CASSQVQTSGAYNEQFF
TGTGCCAGCAGCCAAGTTCAAACTAGCGGGGCCTACAATGAGCAGTTCTTC
>TRBV29-1|12|.|TRBJ2-5|.
CSVRQYEETQYF
TGCAGCGTTCGACAATATGAAGAGACCCAGTACTTC
>TRBV20-1|13|few|TRBJ2-2|.
CSATGLYTGELFF
TGCAGTGCTACTGGACTCTACACCGGGGAGCTGTTTTTT
>TRBV11-2|17|many|TRBJ2-1|.
CASSAPWGTGAYNEQFF
TGTGCCAGCAGCGCTCCCTGGGGAACCGGGGCCTACAATGAGCAGTTCTTC
>TRBV5-1|14|.|TRBJ2-5|.
CASSLSGTQETQYF
TGCGCCAGCAGCTTATCCGGGACTCAAGAGACCCAGTACTTC
>TRBV27|13|many|TRBJ2-7|.
CASSPGLTYEQYF
TGTGCCAGCAGCCCCGGACTGACCTACGAGCAGTACTTC
>TRBV12-3/TRBV12-4|11|.|TRBJ2-7|.
CARSSGVEQYF
TGTGCCCGCAGCTCAGGGGTCGAGCAGTACTTC
>TRBV5-1|15|many|TRBJ1-5|.
CASSPLGGDYQPQHF
TGCGCCAGCAGCCCCCTGGGGGGAGATTATCAGCCCCAGCATTTT
>TRBV7-9|15|.|TRBJ2-1|TRBD2
CASSLRAGVGNEQFF
TGTGCCAGCAGCTTACGGGCGGGAGTCGGCAATGAGCAGTTCTTC
>TRBV7-2|16|.|TRBJ2-2|TRBD2
CASSLSAGGATGELFF
TGTGCCAGCAGCTTATCCGCGGGAGGCGCCACCGGGGAGCTGTTTTTT
>TRBV19|16|.|TRBJ2-7|.
CASSISPDLKPAEQYF
TGTGCCAGTAGTATTTCCCCGGACCTAAAGCCGGCCGAGCAGTACTTC
>TRBV3-1|16|few|TRBJ2-1|TRBD2
CASSQAQRGDDNEQFF
TGTGCCAGCAGCCAAGCTCAGCGGGGGGACGACAATGAGCAGTTCTTC
>TRBV27|13|.|TRBJ2-7|TRBD1
CASSWRQGYEQYF
TGTGCCAGCAGTTGGAGACAGGGCTACGAGCAGTACTTC
>TRBV7-7|20|.|TRBJ2-2|TRBD2
CASSLEEDLNGTSGRKELFF
TGTGCTAGCAGCTTAGAAGAAGATCTAAACGGGACTAGCGGGAGGAAGGAGCTGTTTTTT